Detailed here is one T cell receptor beta chain. Deep-level running was used for the assay. Profiling relied on immunoSEQ multiplex PCR, and the TCRdb table lists in-frame clones only, not all of them. The sample yields under 650,000 clones, 90% to 96% seen once. The CDR3 runs 12 residues. Trimming pared 7 bases from V and 5 bases from J, leaving 11 bases between. Per germline, CDR1 MNHNY and CDR2 SVGAGI (reference sequence). These data are taken from a study of shared clonotypes between healthy human individuals. Study background: Three CD4 naive, three CD4 memory, two CD8 naive and one CD8 memory plate were used per donor.

The sequencing input was naive CD4+ T cells sorted from blood. Subset here: CD45RA+ positively selected. The chain joins TRBV6-6 to TRBJ1-2; D is undetermined. The clonotype was recovered from a woman aged 25-40 years in good health. The CDR3 is CASKDSPYGYTF. CDR3 in DNA: TGTGCCAGCAAAGACTCGCCTTATGGCTACACCTTC.